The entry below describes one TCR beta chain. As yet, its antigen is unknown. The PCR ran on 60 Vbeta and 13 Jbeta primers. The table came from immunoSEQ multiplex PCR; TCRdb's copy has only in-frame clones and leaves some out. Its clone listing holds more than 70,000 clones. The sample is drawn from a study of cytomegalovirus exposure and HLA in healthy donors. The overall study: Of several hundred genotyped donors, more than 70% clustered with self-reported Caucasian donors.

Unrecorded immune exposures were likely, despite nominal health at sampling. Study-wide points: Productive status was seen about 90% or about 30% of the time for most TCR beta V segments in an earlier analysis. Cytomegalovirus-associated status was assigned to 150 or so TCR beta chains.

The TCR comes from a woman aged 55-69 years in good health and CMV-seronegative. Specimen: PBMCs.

In DNA form, the CDR3 reads TGCGCCAGCAGCCAAGAGGTAGCGGGAGGTCGCTACGAGCAGTACTTC. It yields the protein CASSQEVAGGRYEQYF. The chain uses TRBV4-3 and TRBJ2-5, with 10 bases identical to TRBD2. Near its end, the DNA agrees better with TRBJ2-7, so the J call may be wrong. Germline-derived CDR1 and CDR2 are LGHNA and YSLEER. This CDR3 is built from 16 residues.